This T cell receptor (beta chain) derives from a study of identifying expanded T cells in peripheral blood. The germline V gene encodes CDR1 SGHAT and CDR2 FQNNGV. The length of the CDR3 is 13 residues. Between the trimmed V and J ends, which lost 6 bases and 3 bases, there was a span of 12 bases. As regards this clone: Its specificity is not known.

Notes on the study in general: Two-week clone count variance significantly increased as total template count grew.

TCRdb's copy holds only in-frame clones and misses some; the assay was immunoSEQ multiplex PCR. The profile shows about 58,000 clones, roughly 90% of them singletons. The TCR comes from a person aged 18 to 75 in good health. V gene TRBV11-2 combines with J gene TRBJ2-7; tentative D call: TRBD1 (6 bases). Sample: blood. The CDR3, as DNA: TGTGCCAGCAGTATTACAGGGAGCTACGAGCAGTACTTC. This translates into CASSITGSYEQYF.